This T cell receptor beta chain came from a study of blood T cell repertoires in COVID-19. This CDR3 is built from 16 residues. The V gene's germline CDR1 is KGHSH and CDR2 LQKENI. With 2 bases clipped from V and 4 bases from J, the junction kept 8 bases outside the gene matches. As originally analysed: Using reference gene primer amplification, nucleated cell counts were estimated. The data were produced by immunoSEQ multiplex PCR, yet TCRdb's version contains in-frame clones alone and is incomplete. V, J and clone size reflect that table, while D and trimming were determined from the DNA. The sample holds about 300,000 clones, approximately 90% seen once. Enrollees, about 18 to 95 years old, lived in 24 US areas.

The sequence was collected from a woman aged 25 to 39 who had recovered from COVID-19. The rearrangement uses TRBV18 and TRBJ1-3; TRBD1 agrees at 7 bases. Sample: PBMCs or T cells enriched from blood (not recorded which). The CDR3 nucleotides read TGTGCCAGCTCACCATCTCCGACAGGGATCGGAAACACCATATATTTT. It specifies CASSPSPTGIGNTIYF.